The 10 T cell receptor beta chains in this list originate from one sample, sequenced in a study of blood T cell repertoires in COVID-19. The repertoire was sequenced with immunoSEQ multiplex PCR; TCRdb's copy has only in-frame clones and lacks some. The sample includes fewer than 250,000 clones, 82% of them seen just once. The sample comprised peripheral blood. These TCRs come from a woman between 35 and 50 years old with acute or convalescent COVID-19.

The chain uses TRBV2 and TRBJ2-1; 13 positions match TRBD2. Germline V lookup: CDR1 SNHLY, CDR2 FYNNEI. The ends lost 3 bases at V and 0 bases at J; junction bases unmatched: 11. This CDR3 has 20 amino acids. The CDR3 DNA reads as TGTGCCAGCAGTGACCCGGGGACTAGCGGGGACCCAAACTCCTACAATGAGCAGTTCTTC. It codes for CASSDPGTSGDPNSYNEQFF.

V gene TRBV4-3 combines with J gene TRBJ1-5; 7 nucleotides line up with TRBD1. V lost 1 base, J lost 6 bases, and 3 bases stayed unmatched. This CDR3 contains 14 residues. Germline V gene lookup returns CDR1 LGHNA and CDR2 YSLEER. CDR3 DNA sequence: TGCGCCAGCAGCCAAGGGGCAGGGGGTCAGCCCCAGCATTTT. It codes for CASSQGAGGQPQHF.

The chain combines TRBV4-3 with TRBJ2-1; possibly TRBD2 for D (6 bases). Germline-derived CDR1 and CDR2 are LGHNA and YSLEER. The CDR3 has 16 amino acids. Trimming cost V 0 bases and J 4 bases, with 13 bases left between them. The CDR3 DNA is TGCGCCAGCAGCCAAGATGCTAGCGACCCGTACAATGAGCAGTTCTTC. Amino acids: CASSQDASDPYNEQFF.

The chain carries TRBV5-1 and TRBJ2-7; 12 nucleotides match TRBD2. Germline CDR1 SGHRS, CDR2 YFSETQ. The CDR3 spans 15 residues. The J segment lost 5 bases and the V segment lost 5 bases, leaving 8 bases of the junction unmatched. CDR3: CASSSQTSGRNEQYF. The CDR3 DNA reads TGCGCCAGCAGTTCCCAGACTAGCGGGAGAAACGAGCAGTACTTC.

This rearrangement joins TRBV7-2 to TRBJ1-3; no clear D. Trimming shortened V by 6 bases and J by 0 bases, and 12 bases separated the two germline ends. This CDR3 region has 15 residues. The germline V gene has CDR1 SGHTA and CDR2 FQGNSA. This CDR3 is CASSQLASSGNTIYF. In DNA form, the CDR3 reads TGTGCCAGCAGTCAATTGGCAAGCTCTGGAAACACCATATATTTT. The variable domain in full, completed from reference TRBV7-2 and TRBJ1-3, reads GAGVSQSPSNKVTEKGKDVELRCDPISGHTALYWYRQSLGQGLEFLIYFQGNSAPDKSGLPSDRFSAERTGGSVSTLTIQRTQQEDSAVYLCASSQLASSGNTIYFGEGSWLTVV.

The V and J genes are TRBV4-2 and TRBJ1-3; D might be TRBD1 (6 bases). The V end was cut by 0 bases, the J end by 4 bases, with 16 bases between. Germline loops: CDR1 LGHNA, CDR2 YNFKEQ. This CDR3 has 17 residues. CDR3 residues: CASSQDTGSMAGNTIYF. DNA of the CDR3: TGTGCCAGCAGCCAAGATACAGGGTCAATGGCCGGAAACACCATATATTTT.

The gene calls are TRBV19 and TRBJ1-3, with 8 bases lining up with TRBD1. Unmatched junction bases numbered 1, after V lost 4 bases and J lost 2 bases. CDR1 LNHDA and CDR2 SQIVND come from the germline V gene (reference sequence). The CDR3 has 14 amino acids. CDR3 DNA sequence: TGTGCCAGTAGTACGGACAGGGCTGGAAACACCATATATTTT. The encoded protein is CASSTDRAGNTIYF. Using reference TRBV19 and TRBJ1-3 for the parts outside the CDR3, the full variable domain is DGGITQSPKYLFRKEGQNVTLSCEQNLNHDAMYWYRQDPGQGLRLIYYSQIVNDFQKGDIAEGYSVSREKKESFPLTVTSAQKNPTAFYLCASSTDRAGNTIYFGEGSWLTVV.

This chain uses TRBV5-6 with TRBJ2-1; no definite D call. Trimming removed 5 bases from V and 4 bases from J, with 16 bases in between. The CDR3 spans 15 residues. Germline V gives CDR1 SGHDT, CDR2 YYEEEE. The CDR3 sequence is CASRHRVYPYNEQFF. DNA of the CDR3: TGTGCCAGCAGACATCGGGTTTACCCGTACAATGAGCAGTTCTTC.

This clone has more than one count but fewer than ten. The chain has TRBV6-5 and TRBJ1-1; perhaps TRBD1 as D (6 bases). V lost 6 bases and J 1 base, leaving 12 bases between the germline ends. The length of the CDR3 is 14 residues. Germline CDR1 is MNHEY and CDR2 is SVGAGI. CDR3 in DNA: TGTGCCAGCAGGCCGGGACAAAGGAACACTGAAGCTTTCTTT. Translating it yields CASRPGQRNTEAFF.

V and J are TRBV10-1 and TRBJ2-3, with TRBD2 matching 12 bases. V shed 4 bases, J shed 2 bases, and the junction held 13 bases outside the gene matches. This CDR3 is 19 amino acids long. Germline V gene lookup returns CDR1 WNHNN and CDR2 SYGVQD (reference sequence). CDR3 region: CASSGDLAGGGSNTDTQYF. Written as DNA, the CDR3 is TGCGCCAGCAGTGGGGACCTAGCGGGGGGGGGCTCCAACACAGATACGCAGTATTTT.